This T cell receptor (beta chain) derives from a study of regulatory T cells in long-lasting Graves disease. Study-wide background: Graves' disease counted as persistent after over 5 years of antithyroid drugs with positive TSH receptor antibodies. Study-level results: There were preferences for TRBV28, TRBJ1-2 and TRBJ2-5 in persistent disease.

In the case of this clonotype: Its antigen is unknown.

Both iRepertoire HTBI primers and Arm-PCR of CDR3 regions were used to build the TCR beta libraries. In the original processing: Identified segments across samples numbered about 56 TRBV and roughly 15 TRBJ. TCRdb ran MiXCR on the multiplex PCR reads and lists one entry per CDR3 protein. The V and J calls shown here were made by TCRdb, not taken from the authors' results. The sample yields 700,000 or so distinct CDR3 sequences, about 32% seen once. The time point denotes: persistent/refractory GD, antithyroid drugs over 5 years with positive TRAb. RNA isolated from PBMCs was used to make the TCR library. Graves' disease diagnosis was established per American Thyroid Association guidelines. V dropped 8 bases and J dropped 5; count of bases not matched to a gene: 6. The germline CDR1 and CDR2 sequences are LGHDT and YNNKEL (reference sequence). The CDR3 spans 14 residues.

The sequence derives from a female donor with Graves disease. The material sequenced was peripheral blood mononuclear cells (PBMCs), taken when the disease was refractory, from a patient treated with antithyroid drugs. The gene calls are TRBV3-1 and TRBJ2-1; 10 bases map to TRBD2. CDR3 region: CASHPSGRDNEQFF. The CDR3 region has the DNA TGTGCCAGCCATCCCAGCGGGAGGGACAATGAGCAGTTCTTC.